The table lists the clone carrying this T cell receptor (beta chain) with many counts. Antigen unknown. Library preparation followed earlier protocols using designated TCR primers. TCRdb fed the PCR reads into MiXCR, producing one record per CDR3 protein. The data contain under 75,000 distinct CDR3 sequences, under 20% of them singletons. The entry originates in a study of molecular identifiers for immune sequencing clone quantification. Study observations and caveats: In naive cells, under 1% of molecules belonged to clones above 20 RNA copies, against over 97% in effector cells. Among about a million naive cells, spiked Jurkat TCR RNA from a single cell was reportedly detectable.

CD8+CD4-CCR7+CD45RA+ cells were sorted as naive CD8 T cells. CDR3 length: 13 residues. Deletions cut 3 bases from V and 3 bases from J, with 9 bases between. Germline V gene data show CDR1 as ENHRY and CDR2 as SYGVKD. The material sequenced was naive CD8+ T cells from blood, with Jurkat cell RNA spiked in. Subset here: FACS-sorted CD8+CD4-CCR7+CD45RA+ naive T cells. The sequence derives from a human donor in good health. Some libraries in this study had Jurkat cell RNA spiked in. This rearrangement joins TRBV10-3 to TRBJ2-7; D remains ambiguous. DNA for the CDR3: TGTGCCATCAGTGATCCGGGCCTCTACGAGCAGTACTTC. It specifies CAISDPGLYEQYF.